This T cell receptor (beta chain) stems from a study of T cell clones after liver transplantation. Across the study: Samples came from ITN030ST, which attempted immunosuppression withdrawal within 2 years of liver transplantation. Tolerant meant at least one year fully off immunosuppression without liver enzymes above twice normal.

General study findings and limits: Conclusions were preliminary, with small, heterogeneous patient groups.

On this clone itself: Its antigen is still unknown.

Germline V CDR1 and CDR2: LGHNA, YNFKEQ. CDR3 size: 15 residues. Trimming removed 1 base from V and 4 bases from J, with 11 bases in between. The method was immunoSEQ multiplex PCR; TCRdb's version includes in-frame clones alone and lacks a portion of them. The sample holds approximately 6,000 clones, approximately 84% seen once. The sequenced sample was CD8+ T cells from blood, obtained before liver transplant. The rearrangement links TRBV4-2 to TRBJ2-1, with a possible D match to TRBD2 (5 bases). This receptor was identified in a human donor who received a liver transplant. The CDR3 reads CASSQVGELYNEQFF. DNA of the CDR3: TGTGCCAGCAGCCAAGTTGGGGAGCTTTACAATGAGCAGTTCTTC.